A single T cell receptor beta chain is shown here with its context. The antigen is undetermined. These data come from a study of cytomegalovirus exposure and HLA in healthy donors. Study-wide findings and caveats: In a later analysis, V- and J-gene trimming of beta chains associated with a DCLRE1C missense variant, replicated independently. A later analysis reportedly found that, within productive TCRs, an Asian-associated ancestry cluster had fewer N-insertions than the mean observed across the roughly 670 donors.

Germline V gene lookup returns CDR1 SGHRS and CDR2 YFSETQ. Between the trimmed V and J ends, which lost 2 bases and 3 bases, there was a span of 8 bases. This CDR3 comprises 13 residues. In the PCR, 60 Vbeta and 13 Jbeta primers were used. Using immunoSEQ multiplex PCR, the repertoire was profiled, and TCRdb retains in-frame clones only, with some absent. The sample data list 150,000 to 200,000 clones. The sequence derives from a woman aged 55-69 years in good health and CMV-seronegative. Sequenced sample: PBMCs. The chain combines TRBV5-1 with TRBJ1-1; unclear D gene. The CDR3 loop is CASSLNGDTEAFF. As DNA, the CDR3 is TGCGCCAGCAGCTTAAACGGAGACACTGAAGCTTTCTTT.